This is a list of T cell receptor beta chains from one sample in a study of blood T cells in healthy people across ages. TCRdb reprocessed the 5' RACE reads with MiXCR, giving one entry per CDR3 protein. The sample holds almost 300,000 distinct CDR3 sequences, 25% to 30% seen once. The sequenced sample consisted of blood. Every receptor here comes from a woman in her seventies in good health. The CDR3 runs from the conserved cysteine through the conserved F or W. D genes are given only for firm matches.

cdr3_aa: CASSQGGYNSPLHF; v_call: TRBV6-1; d_call: TRBD1; cdr3_length: 14; j_call: TRBJ1-6
cdr3_aa: CASSSPPKPQHF; v_call: TRBV28; d_call: -; cdr3_length: 12; j_call: TRBJ1-5
cdr3_aa: CASRGAGGAFGEKLFF; v_call: TRBV27; d_call: TRBD1; cdr3_length: 16; j_call: TRBJ1-4
cdr3_aa: CASSTGTSGGNNEQFF; v_call: TRBV11-2; d_call: TRBD2; cdr3_length: 16; j_call: TRBJ2-1
cdr3_aa: CASSQAGGSTQFF; v_call: TRBV27; d_call: -; cdr3_length: 13; j_call: TRBJ2-1
cdr3_aa: CASSQDSLDTQYF; v_call: TRBV7-9; d_call: -; cdr3_length: 13; j_call: TRBJ2-3
cdr3_aa: CASSLTGRNSPLHF; v_call: TRBV7-3; d_call: -; cdr3_length: 14; j_call: TRBJ1-6
cdr3_aa: CASSFLRDLSGANVLTF; v_call: TRBV28; d_call: -; cdr3_length: 17; j_call: TRBJ2-6
cdr3_aa: CASSQQGAFNTEAFF; v_call: TRBV7-9; d_call: TRBD1; cdr3_length: 15; j_call: TRBJ1-1
cdr3_aa: CASSLTDAYNEQFF; v_call: TRBV18; d_call: -; cdr3_length: 14; j_call: TRBJ2-1
cdr3_aa: CASSRGNGGQMNTEAFF; v_call: TRBV5-6; d_call: TRBD1; cdr3_length: 17; j_call: TRBJ1-1
cdr3_aa: CASSPRYGTSGNEQFF; v_call: TRBV6-2/TRBV6-3; d_call: TRBD2; cdr3_length: 16; j_call: TRBJ2-1
cdr3_aa: CASSLESGLAGGLGYNEQFF; v_call: TRBV7-8; d_call: TRBD2; cdr3_length: 20; j_call: TRBJ2-1
cdr3_aa: CASSPYSGDTEAFF; v_call: TRBV18; d_call: -; cdr3_length: 14; j_call: TRBJ1-1
cdr3_aa: CASQRAEQETQYF; v_call: TRBV2; d_call: -; cdr3_length: 13; j_call: TRBJ2-5
cdr3_aa: CASSQIGTVYNEQFF; v_call: TRBV14; d_call: TRBD1; cdr3_length: 15; j_call: TRBJ2-1
cdr3_aa: CSVERVGEKLFF; v_call: TRBV29-1; d_call: -; cdr3_length: 12; j_call: TRBJ1-4
cdr3_aa: CASSDRGVGEKLFF; v_call: TRBV19; d_call: TRBD1; cdr3_length: 14; j_call: TRBJ1-4
cdr3_aa: CASIPGTGGNYGYTF; v_call: TRBV5-1; d_call: TRBD1; cdr3_length: 15; j_call: TRBJ1-2
cdr3_aa: CSVQPQTSEKLFF; v_call: TRBV29-1; d_call: -; cdr3_length: 13; j_call: TRBJ1-4
cdr3_aa: CASSPPGGRETQYF; v_call: TRBV7-2; d_call: TRBD2; cdr3_length: 14; j_call: TRBJ2-5
cdr3_aa: CASSFQGLAGDHEQYF; v_call: TRBV28; d_call: TRBD2; cdr3_length: 16; j_call: TRBJ2-7
cdr3_aa: CSVTGGATNEKLFF; v_call: TRBV29-1; d_call: -; cdr3_length: 14; j_call: TRBJ1-4
cdr3_aa: CASSFSGTYEQYF; v_call: TRBV7-9; d_call: TRBD2; cdr3_length: 13; j_call: -
cdr3_aa: CASSLTGSLGYTF; v_call: TRBV10-2; d_call: TRBD1; cdr3_length: 13; j_call: TRBJ1-2
cdr3_aa: CASSGGQEAFF; v_call: TRBV5-1; d_call: -; cdr3_length: 11; j_call: TRBJ1-1
cdr3_aa: CASSPTGQGYTF; v_call: TRBV6-6; d_call: -; cdr3_length: 12; j_call: TRBJ1-2
cdr3_aa: CASSSGDLKVIQYF; v_call: TRBV28; d_call: -; cdr3_length: 14; j_call: TRBJ2-4
cdr3_aa: CATSETGASSYGYTF; v_call: TRBV10-3; d_call: -; cdr3_length: 15; j_call: TRBJ1-2
cdr3_aa: CSGVQKGGEQYF; v_call: TRBV29-1; d_call: -; cdr3_length: 12; j_call: TRBJ2-7
cdr3_aa: CASRPGTGTDSPLHF; v_call: TRBV6-5; d_call: TRBD1; cdr3_length: 15; j_call: TRBJ1-6
cdr3_aa: CASSCFRELLYNEQFF; v_call: TRBV5-1; d_call: -; cdr3_length: 16; j_call: TRBJ2-1
cdr3_aa: CASSYSSTGELFF; v_call: TRBV28; d_call: -; cdr3_length: 13; j_call: TRBJ2-2
cdr3_aa: CASSRSGSYNERFF; v_call: TRBV3-1; d_call: TRBD2; cdr3_length: 14; j_call: TRBJ2-1
cdr3_aa: CASTQGGRAYNEQFF; v_call: TRBV3-1; d_call: -; cdr3_length: 15; j_call: TRBJ2-1
cdr3_aa: CRVRDGDTQYF; v_call: TRBV20-1; d_call: -; cdr3_length: 11; j_call: TRBJ2-3
cdr3_aa: CGSSQAREEQFF; v_call: TRBV3-1; d_call: -; cdr3_length: 12; j_call: TRBJ2-1